This T cell receptor beta chain emerged from a study of OX40 agonist ivuxolimab in advanced cancers. Study in general: Subjects had a mean age of approximately 60 years, with a range of 23 to 79; more than 70% were male.

General study points: Among patients with partial responses at 0.1-3.0 mg/kg, clonal expansion was among the lowest.

The CDR3 runs 15 residues. After removal of 0 bases from V and 7 bases from J, the junction contained 7 bases not matched to a gene. In germline, CDR1 is LNHNV, CDR2 YYDKDF (reference sequence). The assay was immunoSEQ multiplex PCR, and TCRdb's table has in-frame clones only and misses some. Of about 90,000 clones in the sample, approximately 91% were seen once. On this clone itself: Antigen specificity is unknown.

The receptor was isolated from an adult with an advanced solid tumor such as melanoma, head and neck, liver or kidney cancer. The genes are TRBV15 and TRBJ2-7, with 9 bases matching TRBD1. Source: CD4+ or CD8+ T cells sorted from blood, taken in a trial of the OX40 agonist ivuxolimab. CDR3 protein: CATSREGTGSREQYF. The CDR3 coding sequence is TGTGCCACCAGCAGAGAGGGGACAGGGAGTCGGGAGCAGTACTTC.